The 25 T cell receptor beta chains below come from one sample, sequenced in a study of beta chain features in type 1 diabetes. TCRB transcripts that were expressed got sequenced, as all of the isolated RNA had been reverse transcribed. Generated by immunoSEQ multiplex PCR, the TCRdb table keeps only in-frame clones and is missing some. Among hundreds of thousands of clones listed, 15% to 19% were seen once. What was sequenced was naive CD4+ T cells from blood. Receptor source: a young man in good health.

The J gene is TRBJ2-6, the V gene TRBV28; D possibly uses TRBD1 or TRBD2 (6 bases each). V shed 7 bases and J shed 2 bases, with 12 bases lying between them. Germline lookup yields CDR1 MDHEN and CDR2 SYDVKM. CDR3 length equals 15 residues. CDR3 bases: TGTGCCAGCACGGGGGCAGACGCTGGGGCCAACGTCCTGACTTTC. It codes for CASTGADAGANVLTF.

The chain links TRBV5-1 to TRBJ2-1; maybe TRBD2 (5 bases). The V and J ends lost 0 bases and 6 bases respectively, with 10 bases between them. This CDR3 region has 14 residues. The germline V gene has CDR1 SGHRS and CDR2 YFSETQ. DNA of the CDR3: TGCGCCAGCAGCTTGGAACTAGTGGCCAATGAGCAGTTCTTC. It translates to CASSLELVANEQFF.

This sequence joins TRBV7-9 and TRBJ2-7; 9 bases are a match to TRBD1. Germline CDR1 and CDR2: SEHNR and FQNEAQ (reference sequence). The V gene end was trimmed by 4 bases and the J gene end by 5 bases; junction bases not matched to a gene: 12. This CDR3 region has 16 residues. The CDR3 DNA sequence: TGTGCCAGCAGCTCAACCGGGACAGGGCTTCTCGACGAGCAGTACTTC. It specifies CASSSTGTGLLDEQYF.

V is TRBV5-1 and J is TRBJ1-2, with TRBD1 matching 8 bases. The J segment lost 3 bases and the V segment lost 4 bases, leaving 2 bases of the junction unmatched. The V gene's germline CDR1 is SGHRS and CDR2 YFSETQ. The CDR3 is 13 residues long. This CDR3 is CASSPTGDYGYTF. The CDR3 region has the DNA TGCGCCAGCAGCCCGACAGGGGACTATGGCTACACCTTC.

Only a few counts were recorded for this clone. The chain uses TRBV28 and TRBJ1-2; D call uncertain. The CDR3 covers 14 residues. Trimming removed 4 bases from V and 5 bases from J, with 14 bases in between. Germline loops: CDR1 MDHEN, CDR2 SYDVKM. Written as DNA, the CDR3 is TGTGCCAGCAGTTCACGGCCCTCGGGATATGGCTACACCTTC. Amino acid sequence: CASSSRPSGYGYTF.

The rearrangement uses TRBV28 and TRBJ2-7, with D uncertain. The V gene's germline CDR1 is MDHEN and CDR2 SYDVKM. Trimming pared 5 bases from V and 2 bases from J, leaving 10 bases between. The CDR3 covers 13 residues. For the CDR3, the DNA is TGTGCCAGCAGTCGCGCCGCTACCTACGAGCAGTACTTC. It translates to CASSRAATYEQYF.

This clone was counted only a few times. V gene TRBV7-9 combines with J gene TRBJ1-2, with D unclear. Per germline, CDR1 SEHNR and CDR2 FQNEAQ (reference sequence). This CDR3 has 13 residues. V dropped 3 bases and J dropped 4 bases, with 9 bases sitting between them. CDR3 DNA sequence: TGTGCCAGCAGCTTCCCCCAACTCTATGGCTACACCTTC. Translated, it gives CASSFPQLYGYTF.

The table lists this clone with a few counts. The chain joins TRBV9 to TRBJ1-6; no firm D call. V gave up 0 bases and J gave up 10 bases, with 17 bases separating them. CDR1 and CDR2 (germline): SGDLS, YYNGEE. The CDR3 sequence is 16 residues long. CDR3 loop: CASSVAGSPEHSPLHF. CDR3 DNA sequence: TGTGCCAGCAGCGTAGCTGGGTCCCCCGAGCACTCACCCCTCCACTTT.

The chain employs TRBV27 and TRBJ2-3, with TRBD2 matching 8 bases. With V trimmed by 3 bases and J by 2 bases, 4 bases remained unmatched. This CDR3 contains 15 residues. Germline assignment: CDR1 MNHEY and CDR2 SMNVEV (reference sequence). CDR3 bases: TGTGCCAGCAGTTTCGCGGGGGGCCTCACAGATACGCAGTATTTT. Translation gives CASSFAGGLTDTQYF.

This clone has a handful of counts. The chain recombines TRBV6-5 with TRBJ1-5, with D possibly TRBD1 on 6 matching bases. The CDR3 is 13 residues long. Germline CDR1 and CDR2: MNHEY and SVGAGI. V was trimmed by 6 bases and J by 6 bases, leaving 12 bases between them. For the CDR3, the DNA is TGTGCCAGCAGAACAGGGACGGGTCAGCCCCAGCATTTT. Translated: CASRTGTGQPQHF.

Only a few counts were recorded for this clone. The J gene is TRBJ2-2, the V gene TRBV29-1, with 8 bases lining up with TRBD1. This CDR3 is built from 13 residues. Germline loops: CDR1 SQVTM, CDR2 ANQGSEA. J gave up 5 bases and V 6 bases, and 5 bases lay outside the gene matches. CDR3 loop: CSVATGGTGELFF. CDR3 DNA sequence: TGCAGCGTGGCTACAGGGGGGACCGGGGAGCTGTTTTTT.

The V gene is TRBV5-1, the J gene TRBJ2-7; no reliable D call. Trimming cost V 1 base and J 4 bases, with 12 bases left between them. From germline, CDR1 is SGHRS and CDR2 YFSETQ. The CDR3 has 14 residues. The DNA of the CDR3 is TGCGCCAGCAGCTTGACGGTTGGTGGGTACGAGCAGTACTTC. It codes for CASSLTVGGYEQYF.

The CDR3 DNA reads TGTGCCAGCAGCGAGAGGACAGGGGGCACCTCCTACGAGCAGTACTTC. It specifies CASSERTGGTSYEQYF. The chain links TRBV9 to TRBJ2-7; 11 bases fit TRBD1. This CDR3 spans 16 amino acids. V was clipped by 3 bases and J by 0 bases; unmatched bases: 5. Germline V gene data show CDR1 as SGDLS and CDR2 as YYNGEE.

The chain combines TRBV5-6 with TRBJ1-2, with D unclear. Germline assignment: CDR1 SGHDT and CDR2 YYEEEE. V dropped 4 bases and J dropped 2 bases, with 12 bases sitting between them. The CDR3 runs 14 residues. The DNA of the CDR3 is TGTGCCAGCAGCCCTCTTGCCAGGAACTATGGCTACACCTTC. Translation gives CASSPLARNYGYTF.

Worth noting for this clone: The identical CDR3 is also encoded by other nucleotide sequences in the sample. The chain employs TRBV11-3 and TRBJ1-1; the D is unclear. This CDR3 spans 15 amino acids. V was clipped by 0 bases and J by 0 bases, with 8 bases between them. Germline loops: CDR1 SGHNT, CDR2 YENEEA. This CDR3 reads CASSLEGSLNTEAFF. The CDR3 coding sequence is TGTGCCAGCAGCTTAGAGGGCAGCTTGAACACTGAAGCTTTCTTT.

This clone was found a few times. This chain uses TRBV18 with TRBJ1-5; D is unclear. This CDR3 contains 16 residues. V gave up 4 bases and J gave up 2 bases, with 15 bases separating them. The germline CDR1 and CDR2 sequences are KGHSH and LQKENI. CDR3 coding DNA: TGTGCCAGCTCACTTACAAGGGTACGCGGCAATCAGCCCCAGCATTTT. Translated, it gives CASSLTRVRGNQPQHF.

A few counts support this clone. The V and J genes are TRBV4-2 and TRBJ2-2, with D hard to call. The CDR3 has 15 residues. Trimming shortened V by 0 bases and J by 5 bases, and 10 bases separated the two germline ends. Germline V lookup: CDR1 LGHNA, CDR2 YNFKEQ. CDR3 protein: CASSQELGNTGELFF. The CDR3 DNA reads TGTGCCAGCAGCCAAGAGCTGGGAAATACCGGGGAGCTGTTTTTT.

This clone was detected only a few times. CDR3 protein: CASSLARGGDYGYTF. DNA of the CDR3: TGCGCCAGCAGCTTGGCCCGAGGCGGAGACTATGGCTACACCTTC. The V and J genes are TRBV5-1 and TRBJ1-2; D is ambiguous. The CDR3 sequence is 15 residues long. Trimming took off 0 bases at V and 3 bases at J, with 12 bases between the two ends. Germline V gene sequence: CDR1 SGHRS, CDR2 YFSETQ.

This clone has only a few counts. The DNA for the CDR3 is TGTGCCAGCAGCCAAGGACGATATTGGGAGCAGTTCTTC. Encoded protein: CASSQGRYWEQFF. The gene calls are TRBV14 and TRBJ2-1; no definite D call. Trimming took 1 base from V and 10 from J, leaving 11 bases between them. Germline V CDR1 and CDR2: SGHDN, FVKESK. This CDR3 spans 13 amino acids.

The chain is built from TRBV2 and TRBJ1-4, with D hard to call. Germline lookup yields CDR1 SNHLY and CDR2 FYNNEI. The CDR3 contains 14 residues. Trimming took 8 bases from V and 0 from J, leaving 10 bases between them. CDR3 protein: CASRVGATNEKLFF. The CDR3, as DNA: TGTGCCAGCCGGGTTGGAGCAACTAATGAAAAACTGTTTTTT.

The chain is built from TRBV27 and TRBJ1-2; possibly TRBD1 for D (5 bases). The ends were cut back, 0 bases at V and 7 bases at J, with 12 bases in the middle. From germline, CDR1 is MNHEY and CDR2 SMNVEV (reference sequence). CDR3 length: 14 amino acids. CDR3 DNA sequence: TGTGCCAGCAGTTTATCCAGGGTAGCGCGTGGCTACACCTTC. As protein: CASSLSRVARGYTF.

The table lists this clone with a few counts. This sequence joins TRBV7-3 and TRBJ2-1; 8 bases are shared with TRBD2. This CDR3 has 16 amino acids. Unmatched junction bases numbered 4, after V lost 3 bases and J lost 0 bases. CDR1 and CDR2 from the germline V gene are SGHTA and FQGTGA. CDR3 coding DNA: TGTGCCAGCAGCTTTGCGGGGGGCGCCTCCTACAATGAGCAGTTCTTC. This translates into CASSFAGGASYNEQFF.

The rearrangement links TRBV4-3 to TRBJ2-2, with 8 bases fitting TRBD2. CDR1 LGHNA and CDR2 YSLEER come from the germline V gene. There are 14 residues in the CDR3. Trimming took 1 base from V and 5 from J; bases not matched to a gene: 0. The CDR3 reads CASSQASGTGELFF. DNA of the CDR3: TGCGCCAGCAGCCAAGCTAGCGGGACCGGGGAGCTGTTTTTT.

This clone was counted only a few times. V and J are TRBV7-2 and TRBJ1-5; no clear D gene. V was trimmed by 5 bases and J by 7 bases, leaving 12 bases between them. Germline V lookup: CDR1 SGHTA, CDR2 FQGNSA. CDR3 length: 13 amino acids. The CDR3 sequence: CASSPGRSQPQHF. The CDR3 nucleotides read TGTGCCAGCAGCCCTGGCCGGAGCCAGCCCCAGCATTTT.

As for this clone: The sample holds other DNA sequences that translate to the same CDR3. CDR3 loop: CASSLEAGQPQHF. The DNA for the CDR3 is TGCGCCAGCAGCCTCGAGGCTGGTCAGCCCCAGCATTTT. The rearrangement links TRBV5-1 to TRBJ1-5; D unresolved. The CDR3 sequence is 13 residues long. The V end was cut by 4 bases, the J end by 6 bases, with 11 bases between. Germline CDR1 is SGHRS and CDR2 is YFSETQ.